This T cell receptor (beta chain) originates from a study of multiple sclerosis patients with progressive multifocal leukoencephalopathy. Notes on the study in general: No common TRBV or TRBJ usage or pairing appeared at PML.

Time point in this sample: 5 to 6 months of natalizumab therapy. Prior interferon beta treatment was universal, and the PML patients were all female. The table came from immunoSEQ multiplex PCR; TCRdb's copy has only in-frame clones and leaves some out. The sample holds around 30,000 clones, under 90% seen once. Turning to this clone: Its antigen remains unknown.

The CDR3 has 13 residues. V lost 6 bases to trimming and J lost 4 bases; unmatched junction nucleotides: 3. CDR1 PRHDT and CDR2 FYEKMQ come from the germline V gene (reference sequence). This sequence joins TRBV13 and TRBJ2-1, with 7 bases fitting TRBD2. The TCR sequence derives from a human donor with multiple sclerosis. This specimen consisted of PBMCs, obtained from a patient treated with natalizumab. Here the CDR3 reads CASRPAGYNEQFF. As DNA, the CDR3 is TGTGCCAGCAGACCAGCGGGATACAATGAGCAGTTCTTC.